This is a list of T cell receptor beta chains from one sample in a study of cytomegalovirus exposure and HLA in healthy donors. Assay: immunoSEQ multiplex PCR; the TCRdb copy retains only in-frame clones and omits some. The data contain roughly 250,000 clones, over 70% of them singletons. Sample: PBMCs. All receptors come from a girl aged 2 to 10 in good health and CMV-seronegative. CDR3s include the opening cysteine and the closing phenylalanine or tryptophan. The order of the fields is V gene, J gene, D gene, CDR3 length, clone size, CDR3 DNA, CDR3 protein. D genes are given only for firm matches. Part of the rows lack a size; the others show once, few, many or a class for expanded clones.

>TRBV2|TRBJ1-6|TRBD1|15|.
TGTGCCAGCAGTGAACAGGGGGCCGGCAATTCACCCCTCCACTTT
CASSEQGAGNSPLHF
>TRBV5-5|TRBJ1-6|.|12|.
TGTGCCAGCAGCCTCGACAGTTTCCCCCTCCACTTT
CASSLDSFPLHF
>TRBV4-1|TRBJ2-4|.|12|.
TGCGCCAGCAGCCCGCAGGGAGGCATTCAGTACTTC
CASSPQGGIQYF
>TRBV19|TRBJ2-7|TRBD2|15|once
TGTGCCAGTAGTACGGGGCTAGCGGGATACTACGAGCAGTACTTC
CASSTGLAGYYEQYF
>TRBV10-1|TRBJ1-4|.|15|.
TGCGCCAGGTTGACGGCGGACACTTATAATGAAAAACTGTTTTTT
CARLTADTYNEKLFF
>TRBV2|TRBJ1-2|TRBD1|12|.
TGTGCCAGGGAGGACAGGGATAAAGGCTACACCTTC
CAREDRDKGYTF
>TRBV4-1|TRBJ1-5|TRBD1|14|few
TGCGCCAGCAGCCTGGGACAGGGGGATCAGCCCCAGCATTTT
CASSLGQGDQPQHF
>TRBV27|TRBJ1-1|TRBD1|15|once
TGTGCCAGCAGCCCGGGGACAGGCGGGAACACTGAAGCTTTCTTT
CASSPGTGGNTEAFF
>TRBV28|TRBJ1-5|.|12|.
TGTGCCAGCGAGGCCAGGGCTCAGCCCCAGCATTTT
CASEARAQPQHF
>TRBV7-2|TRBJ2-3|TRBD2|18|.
TGTGCCAGCAGCCTAAGACAAACTAGCGGGAGGCTGCCAGATACGCAGTATTTT
CASSLRQTSGRLPDTQYF
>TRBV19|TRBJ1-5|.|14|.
TGTGCCAGTAGGACGGGGGTTAGAAATCAGCCCCAGCATTTT
CASRTGVRNQPQHF
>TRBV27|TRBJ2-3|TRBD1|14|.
TGTGCCAGCACCCGGACAGGGCGGGCAGATACGCAGTATTTT
CASTRTGRADTQYF
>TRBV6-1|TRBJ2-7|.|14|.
TGTGCCAGCAGTGAATGGTGGGAGTCCTACGAGCAGTACTTC
CASSEWWESYEQYF
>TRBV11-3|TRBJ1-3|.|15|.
TGTGCCAGCAGCTTGGGGGGGGCTTCTGGAAACACCATATATTTT
CASSLGGASGNTIYF
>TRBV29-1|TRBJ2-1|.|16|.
TGCAGCGTTGATGTAGGGAGGGGGTGTTTGGACAATGAGCAGTTCTTC
CSVDVGRGCLDNEQFF
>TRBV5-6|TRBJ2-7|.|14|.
TGTGCCAGCAGCTTAGGACTGGTTGATTACGAGCAGTACTTC
CASSLGLVDYEQYF
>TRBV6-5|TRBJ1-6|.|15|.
TGTGCCAGCAGTAGCGGACGGGGATATAATTCACCCCTCCACTTT
CASSSGRGYNSPLHF
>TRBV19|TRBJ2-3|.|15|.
TGTGCCAGTAGTGTCGACGGGATGAGCACAGATACGCAGTATTTT
CASSVDGMSTDTQYF
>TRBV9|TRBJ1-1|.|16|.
TGTGCCAGCAGCGTATCTCAAAGGGGGGGGAACACTGAAGCTTTCTTT
CASSVSQRGGNTEAFF
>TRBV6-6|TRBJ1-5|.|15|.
TGTGCCAGCAGTCGCACAGGGCAAAGCAATCAGCCCCAGCATTTT
CASSRTGQSNQPQHF
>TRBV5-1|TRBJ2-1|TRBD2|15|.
TGCGCCAGCAGCTTGGGGTGGACTAGCGGAGACATACAGTTCTTC
CASSLGWTSGDIQFF
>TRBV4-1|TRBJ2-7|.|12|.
TGCGCCAGCAGCCAAGAGACAGGCGGGCAGTACTTC
CASSQETGGQYF
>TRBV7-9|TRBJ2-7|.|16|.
TGTGCCAGCAGCTTGGACACCGGGACTCGAAACTACGAGCAGTACTTC
CASSLDTGTRNYEQYF
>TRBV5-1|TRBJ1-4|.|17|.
TGCGCCAGCAGCTTGGCGTATCCCGGGGGGCCCCCGGAAAAACTGTTTTTT
CASSLAYPGGPPEKLFF
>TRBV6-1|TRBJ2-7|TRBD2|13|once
TGTGCCACGGGTCGGGGGGGGGCCTACGAGCAGTACTTC
CATGRGGAYEQYF
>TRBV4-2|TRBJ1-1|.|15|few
TGTGCCAGCAGCCCACTTACCGGGAGGAACACTGAAGCTTTCTTT
CASSPLTGRNTEAFF
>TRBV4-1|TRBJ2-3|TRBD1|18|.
TGCGCCAGTTCAACCGGGACAGGGCGGAGCGGCGGGGCAGATACGCAGTATTTT
CASSTGTGRSGGADTQYF
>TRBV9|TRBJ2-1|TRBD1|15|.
TGTGCCAGCAGCGTCGACAGGGTAGGAGCCAATGAGCAGTTCTTC
CASSVDRVGANEQFF
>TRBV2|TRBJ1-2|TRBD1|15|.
TGTGCCAGCAAAGGACCAGGCAGGGGGCTCGGTGGCTACACCTTC
CASKGPGRGLGGYTF
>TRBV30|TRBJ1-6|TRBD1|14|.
TGTGCCTGGAGTGTAGGGACAGGGAGTTCACCCCTCCACTTT
CAWSVGTGSSPLHF
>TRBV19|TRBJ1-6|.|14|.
TGTGCCAGTACCCCGGGCTCCTATAATTCACCCCTCCACTTT
CASTPGSYNSPLHF
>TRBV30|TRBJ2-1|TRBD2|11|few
TGTGCCTTGTGGGGGGGGAATGAGCAGTTCTTC
CALWGGNEQFF
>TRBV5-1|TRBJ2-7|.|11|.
TGCGCCAGCAGCCGCGACTACGAGCAGTACTTC
CASSRDYEQYF